These 14 T cell receptor beta chains were all obtained from the same sample, sequenced in a study of blood T cell repertoires in COVID-19. The method was immunoSEQ multiplex PCR; TCRdb's version includes in-frame clones alone and lacks a portion of them. Here the sample spans around 390,000 clones, 80% to 90% being singletons. Sequenced material: PBMCs or T cells enriched from blood (not recorded which). All receptors derive from a woman aged 45-59 years who had recovered from COVID-19.

V gene TRBV27 combines with J gene TRBJ1-1; tentatively, D is TRBD1 (5 bases). Germline CDR1 MNHEY, CDR2 SMNVEV (reference sequence). The CDR3 consists of 15 residues. Trimming took 2 bases from V and 1 from J, leaving 11 bases between them. This CDR3 reads CASSLDGGGNTEAFF. In nucleotides, the CDR3 is TGTGCCAGCAGTTTAGACGGGGGAGGGAACACTGAAGCTTTCTTT.

This clone occurred once. This rearrangement joins TRBV6-5 to TRBJ1-2; D call uncertain. The CDR3 is 12 amino acids. Germline CDR1 and CDR2: MNHEY and SVGAGI. V dropped 7 bases and J dropped 5 bases, with 11 bases sitting between them. The CDR3 sequence is CASMADPYGYTF. CDR3 DNA: TGTGCCAGCATGGCAGATCCGTATGGCTACACCTTC.

The chain uses TRBV28 and TRBJ1-5; 9 bases line up with TRBD1. Germline V gene sequence: CDR1 MDHEN, CDR2 SYDVKM. The ends lost 6 bases at V and 4 bases at J; junction bases unmatched: 7. CDR3 length: 15 residues. CDR3 protein: CASSLPGTGNQPQHF. The DNA of the CDR3 is TGTGCCAGCAGCCTACCGGGGACAGGGAATCAGCCCCAGCATTTT.

V is TRBV4-1 and J is TRBJ1-1; TRBD1 matches at 8 bases. The V gene end was trimmed by 2 bases and the J gene end by 0 bases; junction bases not matched to a gene: 5. The CDR3 consists of 16 residues. Germline CDR1 is MGHRA and CDR2 is YSYEKL. The DNA of the CDR3 is TGCGCCAGCAGCCAACAGGGGGCAGGCATGAACACTGAAGCTTTCTTT. It translates to CASSQQGAGMNTEAFF.

The gene calls are TRBV5-4 and TRBJ1-6; TRBD1 agrees at 7 bases. CDR1 and CDR2 (germline): SGHNT, YYREEE (reference sequence). J lost 9 bases, V lost 4 bases, and 16 bases had no gene match. The CDR3 spans 17 residues. The CDR3 DNA sequence: TGTGCCAGCAGCCCGACTGGGTCGACAGGGTCTGCTTCACCCCTCCACTTT. Protein sequence: CASSPTGSTGSASPLHF.

CDR3 sequence: CASKYTPGNTEAFF. The DNA of the CDR3 is TGTGCCAGCAAATACACTCCAGGGAACACTGAAGCTTTCTTT. The V and J genes are TRBV6-5 and TRBJ1-1, with D unclear. Germline CDR1 reads MNHEY; CDR2 reads SVGAGI. V was trimmed by 7 bases and J by 1 base, leaving 13 bases between them. CDR3 length: 14 residues.

The gene calls are TRBV18 and TRBJ2-3, with D perhaps matching TRBD2 (5 bases). The CDR3 runs 17 residues. Trimming pared 2 bases from V and 4 bases from J, leaving 19 bases between. Looked up from germline, CDR1 is KGHSH and CDR2 is LQKENI. CDR3 sequence reads: CASSPSRLLVKSDTQYF. DNA of the CDR3: TGTGCCAGCTCACCATCCCGACTATTAGTCAAATCAGATACGCAGTATTTT.

The chain uses TRBV6-1 and TRBJ1-6, with D unclear. The CDR3 totals 12 residues. CDR1 is MNHNS and CDR2 is SASEGT in the germline V gene. The V end lost 0 bases, the J end lost 16 bases, and 10 bases lay between the germline ends. In DNA form, the CDR3 reads TGTGCCAGCAGTGAAGCACGCCTATTACTCCACTTT. Its translation is CASSEARLLLHF.

This chain joins TRBV28 and TRBJ2-1; 8 bases agree with TRBD2. V lost 6 bases to trimming and J lost 5 bases; unmatched junction nucleotides: 12. The CDR3 runs 16 residues. In germline, CDR1 is MDHEN, CDR2 SYDVKM. CDR3 DNA: TGTGCCAGCAGCTCTCCGCGGACTAGCTATAACAATGAGCAGTTCTTC. Amino acids: CASSSPRTSYNNEQFF.

The rearrangement uses TRBV19 and TRBJ2-7; 7 nucleotides line up with TRBD1. The CDR3 runs 14 residues. Trimming cost V 3 bases and J 5 bases; bases outside gene matches: 7. From germline, CDR1 is LNHDA and CDR2 SQIVND (reference sequence). CDR3: CASSMVDRVHEQYF. Here the CDR3 DNA reads TGTGCCAGTAGTATGGTAGACAGGGTTCACGAGCAGTACTTC.

The rearrangement joins TRBV25-1 to TRBJ1-2, with 7 nucleotides matching TRBD1. Germline V gene sequence: CDR1 MGHDK, CDR2 SYGVNS. The CDR3 length is 14 residues. V shed 9 bases and J 4 bases; nucleotides not matched to a gene: 11. The chain's CDR3 is CASTWDSQIYGYTF. DNA of the CDR3: TGTGCCAGTACCTGGGACAGCCAAATCTATGGCTACACCTTC.

The rearrangement joins TRBV5-1 to TRBJ1-1; D gene uncertain. V lost 1 base to trimming and J lost 2 bases, with 21 bases between them. The CDR3 covers 18 residues. Germline CDR1 reads SGHRS; CDR2 reads YFSETQ. The CDR3 DNA reads as TGCGCCAGCAGCTTGTATGGGCCTTTGGCACCATCCAACACTGAAGCTTTCTTT. Encoded protein: CASSLYGPLAPSNTEAFF.

V and J are TRBV7-9 and TRBJ2-2; possible D gene TRBD2, 5 bases. V lost 6 bases, J lost 5 bases, and 7 bases lay in between. The length of the CDR3 is 12 residues. Per germline, CDR1 SEHNR and CDR2 FQNEAQ (reference sequence). The DNA for the CDR3 is TGTGCCAGCAGTAAGCGGACCGGGGAGCTGTTTTTT. Protein sequence: CASSKRTGELFF.

The chain is built from TRBV4-1 and TRBJ2-5; 7 positions match TRBD1. The J segment lost 0 bases and the V segment lost 5 bases, leaving 12 bases of the junction unmatched. Per germline, CDR1 MGHRA and CDR2 YSYEKL. The CDR3 sequence is 17 residues long. CDR3 in amino acids: CASSSIPGQTHQETQYF. CDR3 DNA: TGCGCCAGCAGCTCTATACCGGGACAGACGCACCAAGAGACCCAGTACTTC.